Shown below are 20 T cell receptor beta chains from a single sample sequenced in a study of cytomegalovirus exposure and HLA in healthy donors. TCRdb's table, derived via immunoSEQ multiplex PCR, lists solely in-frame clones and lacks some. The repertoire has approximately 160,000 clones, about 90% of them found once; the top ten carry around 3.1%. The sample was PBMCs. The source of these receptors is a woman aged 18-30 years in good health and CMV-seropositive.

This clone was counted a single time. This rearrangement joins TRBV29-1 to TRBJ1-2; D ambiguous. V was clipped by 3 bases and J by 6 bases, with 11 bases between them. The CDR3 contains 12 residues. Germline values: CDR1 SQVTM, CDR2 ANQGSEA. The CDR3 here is CSVDEGYNGYTF. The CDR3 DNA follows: TGCAGCGTTGATGAGGGATATAATGGCTACACCTTC.

CDR3 residues: CAWTQGTEAFF. CDR3 nucleotide sequence: TGTGCCTGGACCCAGGGCACTGAAGCTTTCTTT. The chain couples TRBV30 to TRBJ1-1, with a weak D call TRBD1 (5 bases). V lost 4 bases and J 4 bases, leaving 7 bases between the germline ends. This CDR3 has 11 amino acids. Germline values: CDR1 GTSNPN, CDR2 SVGIG (reference sequence).

The CDR3 reads CASSPTIGGSSSYNEQFF. CDR3 in DNA: TGTGCCAGCAGCCCAACCATTGGTGGGAGTAGCTCCTACAATGAGCAGTTCTTC. V and J are TRBV4-2 and TRBJ2-1, with D perhaps TRBD2 (5 bases). CDR3 length equals 18 residues. Deletions cut 4 bases from V and 0 bases from J, with 19 bases between. From germline, CDR1 is LGHNA and CDR2 YNFKEQ.

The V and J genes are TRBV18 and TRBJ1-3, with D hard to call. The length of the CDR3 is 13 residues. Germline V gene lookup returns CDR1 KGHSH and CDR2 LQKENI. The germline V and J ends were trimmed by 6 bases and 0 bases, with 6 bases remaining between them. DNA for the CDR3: TGTGCCAGCTCCGAGAGCTCTGGAAACACCATATATTTT. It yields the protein CASSESSGNTIYF.

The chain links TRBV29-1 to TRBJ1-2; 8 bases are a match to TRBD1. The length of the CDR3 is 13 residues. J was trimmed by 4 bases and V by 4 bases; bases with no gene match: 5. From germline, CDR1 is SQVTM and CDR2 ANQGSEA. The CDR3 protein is CSVGQTGAYGYTF. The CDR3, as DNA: TGCAGCGTTGGGCAGACAGGGGCCTATGGCTACACCTTC.

The CDR3 protein is CASSLDGTSGTGELFF. CDR3 bases: TGTGCCAGCAGCTTAGATGGGACTAGCGGCACCGGGGAGCTGTTTTTT. V is TRBV11-2 and J is TRBJ2-2; 11 nucleotides align to TRBD2. This CDR3 contains 16 residues. Looked up from germline, CDR1 is SGHAT and CDR2 is FQNNGV. V shed 0 bases and J 4 bases; nucleotides not matched to a gene: 1.

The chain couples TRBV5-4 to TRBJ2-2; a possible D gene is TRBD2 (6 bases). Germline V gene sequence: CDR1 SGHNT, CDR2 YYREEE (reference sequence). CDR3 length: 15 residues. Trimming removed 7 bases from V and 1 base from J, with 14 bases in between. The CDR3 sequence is CASSRGNRNTGELFF. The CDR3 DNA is TGTGCCAGCTCACGGGGGAATCGGAACACCGGGGAGCTGTTTTTT.

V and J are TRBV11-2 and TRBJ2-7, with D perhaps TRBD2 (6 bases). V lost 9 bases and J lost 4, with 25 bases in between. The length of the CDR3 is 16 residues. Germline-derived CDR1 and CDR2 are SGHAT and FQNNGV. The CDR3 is CASQTNVAVTFYEQYF. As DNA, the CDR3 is TGTGCCAGTCAAACGAATGTAGCGGTGACTTTTTACGAGCAGTACTTC.

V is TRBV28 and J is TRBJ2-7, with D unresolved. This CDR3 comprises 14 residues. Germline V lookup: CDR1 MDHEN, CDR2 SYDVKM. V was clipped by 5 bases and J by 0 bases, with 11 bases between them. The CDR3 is CASSPQQVSYEQYF. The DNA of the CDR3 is TGTGCCAGCAGTCCCCAGCAGGTCTCCTACGAGCAGTACTTC.

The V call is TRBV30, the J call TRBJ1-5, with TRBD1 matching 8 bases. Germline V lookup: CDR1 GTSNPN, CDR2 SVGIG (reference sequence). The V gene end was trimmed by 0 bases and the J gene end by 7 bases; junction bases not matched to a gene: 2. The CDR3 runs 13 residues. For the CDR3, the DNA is TGTGCCTGGAGTGTGGACAGGGAGCAGCCCCAGCATTTT. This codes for CAWSVDREQPQHF.

CDR3 sequence (DNA): TGCGCCAGCAGCCAAGATCAGACAGGGGCAGGAAACACCATATATTTT. Its protein product is CASSQDQTGAGNTIYF. The rearrangement uses TRBV4-1 and TRBJ1-3; 8 bases line up with TRBD1. The length of the CDR3 is 16 residues. CDR1 MGHRA and CDR2 YSYEKL come from the germline V gene. The trim removed 0 bases at V and 4 bases at J, leaving 5 bases unmatched.

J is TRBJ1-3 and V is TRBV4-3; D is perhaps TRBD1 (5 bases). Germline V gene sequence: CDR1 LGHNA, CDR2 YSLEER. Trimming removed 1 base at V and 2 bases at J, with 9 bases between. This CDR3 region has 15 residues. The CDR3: CASSQGPGPGNTIYF. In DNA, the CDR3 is TGCGCCAGCAGCCAAGGCCCAGGGCCTGGAAACACCATATATTTT.

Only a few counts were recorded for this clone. CDR3 nucleotides: TGTGCCAGCAGCTTATGGGACTTAGCCTCTGGGGCCAACGTCCTGACTTTC. Translating it yields CASSLWDLASGANVLTF. The chain joins TRBV7-2 to TRBJ2-6; tentatively, D is TRBD2 (6 bases). From germline, CDR1 is SGHTA and CDR2 FQGNSA. This CDR3 has 17 residues. The V end lost 2 bases, the J end lost 0 bases, and 11 bases lay between the germline ends.

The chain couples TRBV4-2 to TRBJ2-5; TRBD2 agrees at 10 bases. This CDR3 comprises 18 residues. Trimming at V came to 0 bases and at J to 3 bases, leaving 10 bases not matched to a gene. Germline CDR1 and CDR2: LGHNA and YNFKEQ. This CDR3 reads CASSQDRAGGLLEETQYF. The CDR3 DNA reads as TGTGCCAGCAGCCAAGATCGAGCGGGGGGGCTTTTGGAAGAGACCCAGTACTTC.

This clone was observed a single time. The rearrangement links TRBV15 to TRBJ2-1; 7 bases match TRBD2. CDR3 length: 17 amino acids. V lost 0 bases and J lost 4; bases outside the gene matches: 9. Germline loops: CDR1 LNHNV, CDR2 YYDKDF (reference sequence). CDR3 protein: CATSREEGSGPYNEQFF. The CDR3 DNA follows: TGTGCCACCAGCAGAGAGGAGGGTAGCGGGCCTTACAATGAGCAGTTCTTC.

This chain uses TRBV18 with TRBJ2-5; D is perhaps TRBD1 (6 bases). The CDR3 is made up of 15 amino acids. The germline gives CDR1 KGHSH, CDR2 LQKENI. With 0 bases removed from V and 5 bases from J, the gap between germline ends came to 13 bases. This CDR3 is CASSPPQGLGETQYF. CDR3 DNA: TGTGCCAGCTCACCACCGCAGGGGCTCGGGGAGACCCAGTACTTC.

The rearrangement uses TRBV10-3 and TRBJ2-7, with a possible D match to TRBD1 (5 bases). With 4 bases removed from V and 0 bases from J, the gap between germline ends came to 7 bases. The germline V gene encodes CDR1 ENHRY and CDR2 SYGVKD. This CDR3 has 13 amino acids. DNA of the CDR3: TGTGCCATCAGTGGACAGAGCTCCTACGAGCAGTACTTC. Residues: CAISGQSSYEQYF.

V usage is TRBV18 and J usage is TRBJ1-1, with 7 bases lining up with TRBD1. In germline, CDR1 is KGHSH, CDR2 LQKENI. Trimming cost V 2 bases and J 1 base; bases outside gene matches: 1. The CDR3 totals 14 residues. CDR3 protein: CASSPTGANTEAFF. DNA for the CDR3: TGTGCCAGCTCACCAACAGGGGCGAACACTGAAGCTTTCTTT. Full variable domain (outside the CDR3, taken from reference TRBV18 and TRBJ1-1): NAGVMQNPRHLVRRRGQEARLRCSPMKGHSHVYWYRQLPEEGLKFMVYLQKENIIDESGMPKERFSAEFPKEGPSILRIQQVVRGDSAAYFCASSPTGANTEAFFGQGTRLTVV.

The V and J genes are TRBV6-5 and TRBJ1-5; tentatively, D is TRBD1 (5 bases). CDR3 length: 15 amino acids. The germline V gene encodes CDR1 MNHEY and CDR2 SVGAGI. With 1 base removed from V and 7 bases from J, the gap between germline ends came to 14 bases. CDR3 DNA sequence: TGTGCCAGCAGTTACTGTACGACACGGGGGCAGCCCCAGCATTTT. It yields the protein CASSYCTTRGQPQHF.

This CDR3 reads CASSPAPSRSNYGYTF. The CDR3 region has the DNA TGCGCCAGCAGCCCAGCGCCCTCCCGGTCTAACTATGGCTACACCTTC. The chain carries TRBV5-1 and TRBJ1-2, with D hard to call. Germline CDR1 is SGHRS and CDR2 is YFSETQ. The V gene lost 4 bases and the J gene lost 0 bases, with 16 bases spanning the gap. The CDR3 is 16 residues long.